This TCR beta chain was recorded in a study of shared clonotypes between healthy human individuals. Cells designated naive CD8 were CD45RO-negative and were positively selected for CCR7, with terminally differentiated effector memory CD45RA+ cells excluded. Germline loops: CDR1 MGHRA, CDR2 YSYEKL. The CDR3 has 16 amino acids. V dropped 1 base and J dropped 0 bases, with 11 bases sitting between them. Here immunoSEQ multiplex PCR was the method, and the copy in TCRdb shows in-frame clones only, minus some. Among about 1,800,000 clones listed, about 94% were seen once. The gene calls are TRBV4-1 and TRBJ2-3, with D possibly called TRBD1 or TRBD2 (5 bases each). Sequenced sample: naive CD8+ T cells sorted from blood. The receptor was derived from a man younger than 35 in good health. The CDR3 sequence: CASSQVYGASTDTQYF. Written as DNA, the CDR3 is TGCGCCAGCAGCCAAGTCTACGGGGCCAGCACAGATACGCAGTATTTT.